The T cell receptor (beta chain) described here comes from a study of T cell repertoires in cytomegalovirus infection. Each CDR3 protein gets one entry after TCRdb re-called the reads with MiXCR. This repertoire shows about 230,000 distinct CDR3 sequences, under 25% found once; its top ten account for approximately 18%. V lost 5 bases and J lost 6; bases outside the gene matches: 10. The CDR3 runs to 15 residues. Germline values: CDR1 PRHDT, CDR2 FYEKMQ (reference sequence). The table lists this clonotype with many counts. The specimen sequenced was CD8+ T cells from PBMCs. The chain couples TRBV13 to TRBJ2-7, with 10 positions matching TRBD1. The sequence came from a human donor in good health (CMV status not recorded). Some clones in this sample may be carry-over from other donors' samples. Here the CDR3 DNA reads TGTGCCAGCAGCCACGTCGGGACAGGGGCGGCCGAGCAGTACTTC. Its translation: CASSHVGTGAAEQYF.